These 8 T cell receptor beta chains came from one sample sequenced in a study of T cells in Graves' hyperthyroidism and ophthalmopathy. Amplification of TCR beta CDR3 regions was performed using RNA transcripts as template. In the first-round RT-PCR of the TCR CDR3, the HTBI primer set was used. TCRdb re-derived calls from the multiplex PCR reads in MiXCR, one entry per CDR3 protein. The repertoire holds 600,000 to 850,000 distinct CDR3 sequences, with about 19% as singletons. Material for sequencing was blood. Source of these receptors: a woman in her fifties or sixties with Graves' hyperthyroidism that later progressed to Graves' ophthalmopathy.

As for this clonotype: A single base separates this from a much larger clone, so it may be a read error. The chain recombines TRBV3-1 with TRBJ2-3, with a weak D call TRBD2 (5 bases). The CDR3 length is 14 residues. V dropped 5 bases and J dropped 2 bases, with 11 bases sitting between them. Germline V gives CDR1 LGHDT, CDR2 YNNKEL (reference sequence). The CDR3 DNA reads TGTGCCAGCAGCGGGTACGGGGTCACAGATACGCAGTATTTT. Amino acids: CASSGYGVTDTQYF.

In its sample, this clonotype was seen a few times. The rearrangement links TRBV27 to TRBJ2-5; 9 bases are a match to TRBD1. CDR1 and CDR2 from the germline V gene are MNHEY and SMNVEV (reference sequence). This CDR3 has 15 residues. After removal of 5 bases from V and 4 bases from J, the junction contained 8 bases not matched to a gene. CDR3 DNA sequence: TGTGCCAGCAGTAACAGGGGGCGAGGAGGAGAGACCCAGTACTTC. This sequence encodes CASSNRGRGGETQYF.

This clonotype was detected only a few times. The gene calls are TRBV6-5 and TRBJ1-3, with 7 bases aligning to TRBD1. The V and J ends lost 4 bases and 4 bases, in that order; junction bases with no gene match: 13. The germline gives CDR1 MNHEY, CDR2 SVGAGI. This CDR3 comprises 17 residues. CDR3 sequence (DNA): TGTGCCAGCAGTTTAAAGGGGGGACAGTTATTAGGAAACACCATATATTTT. As protein: CASSLKGGQLLGNTIYF.

This clonotype occurred many times. V is TRBV20-1 and J is TRBJ1-2; D not resolved. This CDR3 contains 14 residues. CDR1 and CDR2 (germline): DFQATT, SNEGSKA (reference sequence). V was trimmed by 6 bases and J by 1 base, leaving 15 bases between them. The CDR3 DNA is TGCAGTGCGCGAGAGCCCACGGATAACTATGGCTACACCTTC. It encodes CSAREPTDNYGYTF.

This clonotype came up many times. The V gene is TRBV2, the J gene TRBJ2-2, with no clear D. Germline V gives CDR1 SNHLY, CDR2 FYNNEI. The V gene lost 7 bases and the J gene lost 3 bases, with 15 bases spanning the gap. The CDR3 loop spans 15 amino acids. The chain's CDR3 is CASKSDPTDTGELFF. CDR3 nucleotide sequence: TGTGCCAGCAAATCGGACCCCACGGACACCGGGGAGCTGTTTTTT.

The chain carries TRBV9 and TRBJ1-6; 8 nucleotides match TRBD1. Germline CDR1 and CDR2: SGDLS and YYNGEE. This CDR3 comprises 15 residues. With 1 base clipped from V and 13 bases from J, the junction kept 10 bases outside the gene matches. CDR3: CASSVFDRGMEPLHF. The CDR3, as DNA: TGTGCCAGCAGCGTATTTGACAGGGGCATGGAGCCCCTCCACTTT.

The chain links TRBV20-1 to TRBJ1-5, with TRBD1 identical over 8 bases. This CDR3 region has 17 residues. Losses at the gene ends were 3 bases for V and 1 base for J; bases not matched to a gene: 11. Germline V lookup: CDR1 DFQATT, CDR2 SNEGSKA (reference sequence). The chain's CDR3 is CSASLDRGSFSNQPQHF. The CDR3 bases are TGCAGTGCTAGCCTAGACAGGGGATCCTTCAGCAATCAGCCCCAGCATTTT.

This chain links TRBV19 with TRBJ1-1, with TRBD1 matching over 8 bases. The trim removed 5 bases at V and 6 bases at J, leaving 5 bases unmatched. The length of the CDR3 is 13 residues. CDR1 LNHDA and CDR2 SQIVND come from the germline V gene (reference sequence). In nucleotides, the CDR3 is TGTGCCAGTAGTCCCCAACAGGGGGCTGAAGCTTTCTTT. Its protein is CASSPQQGAEAFF.